This T cell receptor beta chain was retrieved from a study of identical twins. Template switching (which added a universal primer site) was used, and cDNA carried unique molecular identifiers. One entry per CDR3 protein results from TCRdb running MiXCR on the 5' RACE reads. The table shows around 250,000 distinct CDR3 sequences, with 5.5% to 7% occurring only once. Whole-study findings and limits: Fewer insertions characterized abundant cord blood beta clonotypes, whereas memory repertoires showed none.

This clonotype was observed at least ten times. As yet, its antigen is unknown. Trimming shortened V by 4 bases and J by 2 bases, and 15 bases separated the two germline ends. The CDR3 extends over 16 amino acids. CDR1 is KGHDR, CDR2 SFDVKD, per germline. The same specimen was also included in a second study, on yellow fever vaccine responses in identical twins.

The chain couples TRBV24-1 to TRBJ2-3; either TRBD1 or TRBD2 may fit D (5 bases each). This TCR was sampled from a woman aged 18 to 35 in good health. The sequenced sample consisted of memory (CD45RO+) T cells sorted from blood. The CDR3 DNA follows: TGTGCCACCAGTGACCGGGACCCCTTGACCACAGATACGCAGTATTTT. This translates into CATSDRDPLTTDTQYF.